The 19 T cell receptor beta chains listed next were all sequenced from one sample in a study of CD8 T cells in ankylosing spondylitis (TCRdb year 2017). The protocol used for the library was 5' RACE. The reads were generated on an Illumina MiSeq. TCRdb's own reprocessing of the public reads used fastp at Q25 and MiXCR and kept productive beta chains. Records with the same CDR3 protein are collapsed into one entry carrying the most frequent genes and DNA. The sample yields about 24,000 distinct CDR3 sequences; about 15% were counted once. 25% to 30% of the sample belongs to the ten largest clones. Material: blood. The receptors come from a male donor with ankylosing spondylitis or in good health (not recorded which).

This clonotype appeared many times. The CDR3 sequence: CASSQATSRVGYEQYF. CDR3 sequence (DNA): TGCGCCAGCAGCCAAGCTACGAGTCGGGTGGGGTACGAGCAGTACTTC. The chain recombines TRBV4-1 with TRBJ2-7, with D uncertain. The V end lost 1 base, the J end lost 4 bases, and 17 bases lay between the germline ends. The V gene's germline CDR1 is MGHRA and CDR2 YSYEKL. CDR3 length: 16 amino acids.

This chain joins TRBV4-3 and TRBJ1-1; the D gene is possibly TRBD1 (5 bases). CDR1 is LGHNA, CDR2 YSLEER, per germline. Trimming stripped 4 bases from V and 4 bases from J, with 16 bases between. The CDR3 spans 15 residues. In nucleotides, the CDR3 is TGCGCCAGCAGCCGACAGCTGCGGGACCTCACTGAAGCTTTCTTT. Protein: CASSRQLRDLTEAFF.

CDR3 loop: CAWDPGTGSVEQFF. Written as DNA, the CDR3 is TGTGCCTGGGACCCCGGGACAGGGTCGGTTGAGCAGTTCTTC. The chain joins TRBV30 to TRBJ2-1; 9 positions match TRBD1. CDR3 length equals 14 residues. V was clipped by 5 bases and J by 9 bases; unmatched bases: 11. Germline-derived CDR1 and CDR2 are GTSNPN and SVGIG (reference sequence).

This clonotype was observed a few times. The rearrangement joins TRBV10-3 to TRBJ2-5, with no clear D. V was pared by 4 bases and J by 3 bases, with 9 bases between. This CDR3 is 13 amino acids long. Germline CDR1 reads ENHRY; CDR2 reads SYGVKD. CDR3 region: CAISVGREETQYF. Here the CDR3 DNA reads TGTGCCATCAGTGTTGGCAGAGAAGAGACCCAGTACTTC.

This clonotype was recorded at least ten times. The CDR3 spells CASSLLDISTDTQYF. CDR3 DNA: TGTGCCAGCAGTTTATTGGACATTAGCACAGATACGCAGTATTTT. This chain connects TRBV27 to TRBJ2-3; TRBD1 might be the D (5 bases). V was trimmed by 1 base and J by 0 bases, leaving 8 bases between them. CDR1 is MNHEY and CDR2 is SMNVEV in the germline V gene (reference sequence). CDR3 size: 15 residues.

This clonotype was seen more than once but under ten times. For the CDR3, the DNA is TGCAGCGTTGGTGAAGGGCGCACAGATACGCAGTATTTT. This codes for CSVGEGRTDTQYF. This sequence joins TRBV29-1 and TRBJ2-3; D ambiguous. The CDR3 extends over 13 amino acids. Trimming cost V 4 bases and J 1 base, with 9 bases left between them. Germline CDR1 SQVTM, CDR2 ANQGSEA.

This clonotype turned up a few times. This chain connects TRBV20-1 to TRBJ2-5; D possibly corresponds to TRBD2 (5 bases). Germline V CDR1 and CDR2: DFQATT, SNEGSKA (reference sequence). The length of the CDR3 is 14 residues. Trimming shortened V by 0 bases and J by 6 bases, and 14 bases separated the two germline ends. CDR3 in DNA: TGCAGTGCTAGAGAGCGGGCTGGCGTGAAGACCCAGTACTTC. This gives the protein CSARERAGVKTQYF.

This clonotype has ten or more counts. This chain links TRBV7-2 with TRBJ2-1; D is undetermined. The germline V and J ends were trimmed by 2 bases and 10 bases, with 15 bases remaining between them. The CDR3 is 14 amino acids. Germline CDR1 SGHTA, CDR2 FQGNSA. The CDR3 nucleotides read TGTGCCAGCAGCTTATCTCCATCAAAAAAAGAGCAGTTCTTC. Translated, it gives CASSLSPSKKEQFF. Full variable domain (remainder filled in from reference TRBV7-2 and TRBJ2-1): GAGVSQSPSNKVTEKGKDVELRCDPISGHTALYWYRQSLGQGLEFLIYFQGNSAPDKSGLPSDRFSAERTGGSVSTLTIQRTQQEDSAVYLCASSLSPSKKEQFFGPGTRLTVL.

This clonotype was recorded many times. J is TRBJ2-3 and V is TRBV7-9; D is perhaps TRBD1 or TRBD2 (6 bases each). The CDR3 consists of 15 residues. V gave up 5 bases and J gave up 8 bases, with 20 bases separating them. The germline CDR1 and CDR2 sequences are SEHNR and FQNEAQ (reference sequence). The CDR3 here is CASSVGAVSGATQYF. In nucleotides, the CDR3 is TGTGCCAGCAGCGTTGGCGCCGTTTCGGGGGCTACGCAGTATTTT.

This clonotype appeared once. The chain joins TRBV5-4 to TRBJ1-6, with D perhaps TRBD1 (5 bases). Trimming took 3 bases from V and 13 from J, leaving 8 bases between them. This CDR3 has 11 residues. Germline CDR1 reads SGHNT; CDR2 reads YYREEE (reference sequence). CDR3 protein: CASSSGGPLHF. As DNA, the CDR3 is TGTGCCAGCAGCTCGGGGGGGCCCCTCCACTTT.

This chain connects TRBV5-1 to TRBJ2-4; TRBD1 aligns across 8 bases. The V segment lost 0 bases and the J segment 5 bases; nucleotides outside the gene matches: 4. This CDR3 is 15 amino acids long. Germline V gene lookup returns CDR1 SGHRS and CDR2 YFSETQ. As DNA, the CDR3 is TGCGCCAGCAGCTTGGATCCAGGGGGCCAAAACATTCAGTACTTC. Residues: CASSLDPGGQNIQYF.

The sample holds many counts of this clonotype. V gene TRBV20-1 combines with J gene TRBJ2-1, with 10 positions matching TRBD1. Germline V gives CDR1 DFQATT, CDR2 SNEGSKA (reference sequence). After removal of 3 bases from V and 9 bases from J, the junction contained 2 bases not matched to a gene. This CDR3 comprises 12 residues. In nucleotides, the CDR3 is TGCAGTGCTAGGACAGGGGGCGGTGAGCAGTTCTTC. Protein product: CSARTGGGEQFF.

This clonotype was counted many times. The CDR3 coding sequence is TGCGCCAGCAGCCAAGGCGAAAGAAGTTCCTACGAGCAGTACTTC. Translation gives CASSQGERSSYEQYF. J is TRBJ2-7 and V is TRBV4-3; D gene ambiguous. V was cut by 1 base and J by 1 base, with 11 bases left in between. The CDR3 has 15 residues. The germline gives CDR1 LGHNA, CDR2 YSLEER.

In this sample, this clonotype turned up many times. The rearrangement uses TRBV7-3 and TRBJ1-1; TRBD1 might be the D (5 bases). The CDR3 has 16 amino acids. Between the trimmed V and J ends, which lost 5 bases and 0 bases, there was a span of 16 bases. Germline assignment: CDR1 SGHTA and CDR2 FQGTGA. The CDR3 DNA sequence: TGTGCCAGCAGCACCGATGTACCAGGGTTGAACACTGAAGCTTTCTTT. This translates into CASSTDVPGLNTEAFF.

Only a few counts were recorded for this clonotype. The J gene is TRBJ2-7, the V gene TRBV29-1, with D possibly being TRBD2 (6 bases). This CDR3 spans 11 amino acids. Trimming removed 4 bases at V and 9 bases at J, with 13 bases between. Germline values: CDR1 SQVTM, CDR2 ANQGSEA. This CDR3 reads CSVAFLGGQYF. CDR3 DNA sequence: TGCAGCGTTGCTTTCTTGGGAGGGCAGTACTTC.

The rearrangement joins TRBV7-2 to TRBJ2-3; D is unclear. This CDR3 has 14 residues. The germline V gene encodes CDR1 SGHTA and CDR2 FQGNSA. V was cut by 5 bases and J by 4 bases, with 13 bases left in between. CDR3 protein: CASSTGASPDTQYF. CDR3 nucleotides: TGTGCCAGCAGCACGGGTGCATCCCCAGATACGCAGTATTTT.

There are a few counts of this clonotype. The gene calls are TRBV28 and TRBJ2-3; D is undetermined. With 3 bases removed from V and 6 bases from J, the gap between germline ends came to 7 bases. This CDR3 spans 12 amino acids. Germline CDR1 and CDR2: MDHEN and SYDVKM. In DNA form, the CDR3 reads TGTGCCAGCAGTTTTGGTTCCGATACGCAGTATTTT. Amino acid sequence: CASSFGSDTQYF.

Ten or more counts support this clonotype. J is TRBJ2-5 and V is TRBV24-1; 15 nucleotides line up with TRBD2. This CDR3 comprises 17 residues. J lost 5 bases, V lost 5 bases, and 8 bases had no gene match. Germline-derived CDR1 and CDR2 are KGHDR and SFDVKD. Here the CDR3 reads CATSAGTSGRPGETQYF. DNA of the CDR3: TGTGCCACCAGTGCAGGGACTAGCGGGAGGCCGGGTGAGACCCAGTACTTC.

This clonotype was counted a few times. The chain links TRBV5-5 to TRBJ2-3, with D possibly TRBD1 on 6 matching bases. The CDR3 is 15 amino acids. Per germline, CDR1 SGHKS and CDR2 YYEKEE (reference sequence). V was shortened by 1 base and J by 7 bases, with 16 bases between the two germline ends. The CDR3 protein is CASSLTGSEVNTQYF. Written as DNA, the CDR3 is TGTGCCAGCAGCTTGACAGGGTCCGAAGTAAATACGCAGTATTTT.